These 15 T cell receptor beta chains share one sample of origin, sequenced in a study of CD8+ T cells in alopecia areata. Following RNA extraction, reverse transcription yielded cDNA that acted as the sequencing template. This table comes from immunoSEQ multiplex PCR, and its TCRdb copy is limited to in-frame clones, with some not included. The sample lists about 290,000 clones; 58% were seen once. This sample's treatment: oral pan-JAK inhibitor, 5-10 mg twice daily. The input for sequencing was CD4+ T cells sorted from blood, taken at week 24, from a patient treated with tofacitinib. These receptors originate from a human donor with alopecia areata.

In DNA, the CDR3 is TGTGCCTGGTCGGCGGGGGCCTTCGGGGAGACCCAGTACTTC. It is translated as CAWSAGAFGETQYF. The chain joins TRBV30 to TRBJ2-5, with D perhaps matching TRBD2 (7 bases). With 5 bases removed from V and 5 bases from J, the gap between germline ends came to 18 bases. CDR1 is GTSNPN and CDR2 is SVGIG in the germline V gene (reference sequence). CDR3 length: 14 amino acids.

The chain recombines TRBV7-2 with TRBJ1-5; unclear D gene. CDR1 is SGHTA and CDR2 is FQGNSA in the germline V gene. V was cut by 3 bases and J by 2 bases, with 5 bases left in between. The CDR3 consists of 13 residues. CDR3 amino acids: CASSFQGNQPQHF. CDR3 nucleotides: TGTGCCAGCAGCTTCCAGGGCAATCAGCCCCAGCATTTT.

J is TRBJ2-6 and V is TRBV10-3; no definite D call. The germline V gene encodes CDR1 ENHRY and CDR2 SYGVKD. V lost 6 bases and J 4 bases, leaving 7 bases between the germline ends. This CDR3 has 13 residues. CDR3 bases: TGTGCCATCAGCTCCACAGGGGCCAACGTCCTGACTTTC. It yields the protein CAISSTGANVLTF.

This chain joins TRBV27 and TRBJ1-2; D call uncertain. This CDR3 comprises 13 residues. Per the germline V gene, CDR1 is MNHEY and CDR2 is SMNVEV (reference sequence). V gave up 5 bases and J gave up 6 bases, with 13 bases separating them. Written as DNA, the CDR3 is TGTGCCAGCAGTAGGTCTAACGCGGATGGCTACACCTTC. Residues: CASSRSNADGYTF.

The V call is TRBV7-9, the J call TRBJ1-2; D is unclear. Germline loops: CDR1 SEHNR, CDR2 FQNEAQ (reference sequence). The V and J ends lost 5 bases and 6 bases respectively, with 7 bases between them. The CDR3 spans 11 residues. CDR3 protein: CASSPQDGYTF. CDR3 nucleotide sequence: TGTGCCAGCAGCCCGCAGGATGGCTACACCTTC.

The CDR3 bases are TGCGCCAGCAGCACCGGGACAGGTTCTAATTCACCCCTCCACTTT. Translation gives CASSTGTGSNSPLHF. The gene calls are TRBV5-1 and TRBJ1-6; 8 bases agree with TRBD1. Germline loops: CDR1 SGHRS, CDR2 YFSETQ. V lost 4 bases to trimming and J lost 6 bases; unmatched junction nucleotides: 6. The CDR3 has 15 residues. Filled out from reference TRBV5-1 and TRBJ1-6, the complete variable domain reads KAGVTQTPRYLIKTRGQQVTLSCSPISGHRSVSWYQQTPGQGLQFLFEYFSETQRNKGNFPGRFSGRQFSNSRSEMNVSTLELGDSALYLCASSTGTGSNSPLHFGNGTRLTVT.

V is TRBV30 and J is TRBJ1-4; D possibly corresponds to TRBD1 (6 bases). CDR1 and CDR2 (germline): GTSNPN, SVGIG (reference sequence). V lost 2 bases, J lost 14 bases, and 21 bases lay in between. The CDR3 contains 14 residues. CDR3 in amino acids: CAWSRVGTQRLLFF. DNA for the CDR3: TGTGCCTGGAGTAGAGTCGGGACACAAAGGTTGCTGTTTTTT.

This clone showed up just a few times. The rearrangement joins TRBV27 to TRBJ1-2; D possibly corresponds to TRBD1 (5 bases). The CDR3 is made up of 12 amino acids. V lost 11 bases, J lost 8 bases, and 18 bases lay in between. Germline V CDR1 and CDR2: MNHEY, SMNVEV (reference sequence). In DNA form, the CDR3 reads TGTGCCTGCCGCGGCCAGGGAGGGGGCTACACCTTC. Its protein product is CACRGQGGGYTF.

This clone has only a few counts. The chain employs TRBV4-2 and TRBJ1-4; D is possibly TRBD1 (5 bases). The CDR3 sequence is 15 residues long. The germline V gene has CDR1 LGHNA and CDR2 YNFKEQ. V lost 6 bases and J lost 8, with 19 bases in between. The chain's CDR3 is CASRLEGRDGEKLFF. DNA of the CDR3: TGTGCCAGCAGACTAGAGGGCAGGGATGGAGAAAAACTGTTTTTT.

V is TRBV29-1 and J is TRBJ2-1, with TRBD2 matching over 9 bases. J was trimmed by 4 bases and V by 3 bases; bases with no gene match: 4. CDR1 and CDR2 from the germline V gene are SQVTM and ANQGSEA. CDR3 size: 14 residues. CDR3 sequence reads: CSVDGLAQYNEQFF. CDR3 sequence (DNA): TGCAGCGTTGATGGACTAGCGCAATACAATGAGCAGTTCTTC.

This clone was observed a few times. In DNA form, the CDR3 reads TGTGCCAGCAGCCAAGCTCGCCGGACTAGCTCAGATACGCAGTATTTT. Residues: CASSQARRTSSDTQYF. The rearrangement joins TRBV4-2 to TRBJ2-3; TRBD2 aligns across 8 bases. Germline-derived CDR1 and CDR2 are LGHNA and YNFKEQ. V lost 1 base, J lost 4 bases, and 7 bases stayed unmatched. The CDR3 extends over 16 amino acids.

This clone was recorded a few times. The chain joins TRBV25-1 to TRBJ2-2; D not resolved. CDR1 MGHDK and CDR2 SYGVNS come from the germline V gene. V lost 6 bases, J lost 3 bases, and 5 bases lay in between. CDR3 length: 12 residues. CDR3: CASSKYTGELFF. CDR3 DNA sequence: TGTGCCAGCAGCAAATACACCGGGGAGCTGTTTTTT. The full variable domain, in which reference TRBV25-1 and TRBJ2-2 provide the parts outside the CDR3, is EADIYQTPRYLVIGTGKKITLECSQTMGHDKMYWYQQDPGMELHLIHYSYGVNSTEKGDLSSESTVSRIRTEHFPLTLESARPSHTSQYLCASSKYTGELFFGEGSRLTVL.

This chain uses TRBV29-1 with TRBJ1-1; 8 bases match TRBD1. Germline V gene sequence: CDR1 SQVTM, CDR2 ANQGSEA. Trimming at V came to 5 bases and at J to 0 bases, leaving 8 bases not matched to a gene. CDR3 length: 15 residues. The CDR3 DNA is TGCAGCGTTTCTCCTATGGACAGGGTGAACACTGAAGCTTTCTTT. Translation gives CSVSPMDRVNTEAFF.

This clone was detected a few times. The V call is TRBV7-2, the J call TRBJ2-1, with D possibly matching TRBD2 (6 bases). The V end was cut by 0 bases, the J end by 9 bases, with 9 bases between. CDR3 length: 13 residues. The germline V gene has CDR1 SGHTA and CDR2 FQGNSA. The CDR3, as DNA: TGTGCCAGCAGCTTAGCGGAGGGTACTGAGCAGTTCTTC. Its translation is CASSLAEGTEQFF.

The V gene is TRBV28, the J gene TRBJ2-7; 7 nucleotides agree with TRBD1. Germline V lookup: CDR1 MDHEN, CDR2 SYDVKM. The CDR3 spans 13 residues. Unmatched junction bases numbered 2, after V lost 3 bases and J lost 3 bases. CDR3 region: CASSLGQRYEQYF. In nucleotides, the CDR3 is TGTGCCAGCAGTTTGGGACAGCGCTACGAGCAGTACTTC.